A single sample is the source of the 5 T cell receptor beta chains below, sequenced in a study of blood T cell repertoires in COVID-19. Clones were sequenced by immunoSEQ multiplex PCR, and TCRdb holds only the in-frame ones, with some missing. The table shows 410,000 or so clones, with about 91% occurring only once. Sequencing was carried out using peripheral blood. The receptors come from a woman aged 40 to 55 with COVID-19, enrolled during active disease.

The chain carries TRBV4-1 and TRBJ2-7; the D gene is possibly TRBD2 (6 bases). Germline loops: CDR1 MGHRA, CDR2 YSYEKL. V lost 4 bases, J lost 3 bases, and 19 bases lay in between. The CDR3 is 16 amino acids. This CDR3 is CASSLIPGLPNYEQYF. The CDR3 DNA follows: TGCGCCAGCAGCCTCATCCCGGGACTGCCCAACTACGAGCAGTACTTC.

The CDR3 bases are TGTGCCAGCAGTTTCGAAAGGGGCTACGAGCAGTACTTC. It yields the protein CASSFERGYEQYF. The rearrangement links TRBV27 to TRBJ2-7, with a tentative D call TRBD1 (5 bases). Germline V lookup: CDR1 MNHEY, CDR2 SMNVEV (reference sequence). The CDR3 extends over 13 amino acids. Trimming shortened V by 3 bases and J by 3 bases, and 9 bases separated the two germline ends.

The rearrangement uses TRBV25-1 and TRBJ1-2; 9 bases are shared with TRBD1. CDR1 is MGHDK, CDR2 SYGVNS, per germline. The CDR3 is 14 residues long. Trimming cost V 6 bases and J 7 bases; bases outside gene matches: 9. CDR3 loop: CASRGQGAKFGYTF. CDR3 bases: TGTGCCAGCAGGGGACAGGGCGCAAAGTTTGGCTACACCTTC.

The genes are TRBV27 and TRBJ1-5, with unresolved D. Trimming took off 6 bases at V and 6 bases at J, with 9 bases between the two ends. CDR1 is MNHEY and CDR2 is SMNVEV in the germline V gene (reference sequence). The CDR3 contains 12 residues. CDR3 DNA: TGTGCCAGCAGCCAAAGGAGTCAGCCCCAGCATTTT. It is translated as CASSQRSQPQHF.

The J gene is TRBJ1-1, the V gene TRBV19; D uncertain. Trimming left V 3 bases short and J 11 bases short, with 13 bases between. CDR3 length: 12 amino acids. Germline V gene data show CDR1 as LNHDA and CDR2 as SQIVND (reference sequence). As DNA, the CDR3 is TGTGCCAGTAGTATGGGAGGCCCGTGGGCTTTCTTT. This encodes CASSMGGPWAFF.